The 20 T cell receptor beta chains given below trace back to one sample, sequenced in a study of cytomegalovirus exposure and HLA in healthy donors (TCRdb year 2017). Library construction relied on the immunoSEQ multiplex PCR assay. For the multiplex PCR, a mixture combining 60 forward primers for TCR Vbeta segments and 13 reverse primers for TCR Jbeta segments was used. TCRdb stores this immuneACCESS table with in-frame sequences only. Part of the clones is absent; in the studies checked, under half of the shortfall reflects unresolved V genes, and no reason is known for the rest. The sample table contains approximately 110,000 clones; only one count was recorded for about 82% of them. The ten largest clones add up to 1.9% of the sample. Sequencing input: PBMCs. The receptors originated from a man in his forties or fifties in good health and CMV-seronegative.

J is TRBJ2-5 and V is TRBV4-1, with 7 nucleotides matching TRBD2. V was clipped by 4 bases and J by 5 bases; unmatched bases: 7. The V gene's germline CDR1 is MGHRA and CDR2 YSYEKL. The CDR3 is made up of 14 amino acids. CDR3 sequence (DNA): TGCGCCAGCAGCCGGGCGGGGGTTAGGGAGACCCAGTACTTC. It specifies CASSRAGVRETQYF.

This clone has only a few counts. At the DNA level, this CDR3 is encoded by other sequences in the same sample as well. The V call is TRBV7-9, the J call TRBJ1-5; D gene uncertain. The CDR3 consists of 12 residues. Per the germline V gene, CDR1 is SEHNR and CDR2 is FQNEAQ (reference sequence). Between the trimmed V and J ends, which lost 2 bases and 5 bases, there was a span of 4 bases. CDR3 nucleotides: TGTGCCAGCAGCTTAACGGATCAGCCCCAGCATTTT. Amino acids: CASSLTDQPQHF.

This clone has only a few counts. The chain couples TRBV4-1 to TRBJ1-2; weak D call: TRBD1 (5 bases). This CDR3 has 15 residues. Germline lookup yields CDR1 MGHRA and CDR2 YSYEKL. Trimming took 0 bases from V and 8 from J, leaving 16 bases between them. Written as DNA, the CDR3 is TGCGCCAGCAGCCAAGATATTCAAGGGGACTGGGGCTACACCTTC. Translating gives CASSQDIQGDWGYTF.

As to this clone: Other nucleotide sequences from this sample produce the same CDR3. The chain recombines TRBV18 with TRBJ1-2, with TRBD1 identical over 10 bases. The CDR3 consists of 14 residues. Germline V gene data show CDR1 as KGHSH and CDR2 as LQKENI. V lost 3 bases, J lost 5 bases, and 3 bases stayed unmatched. The CDR3: CASSPGTGDYGYTF. CDR3 DNA: TGTGCCAGCTCACCGGGGACAGGGGATTATGGCTACACCTTC.

The chain has TRBV20-1 and TRBJ2-7; D gene unclear. From germline, CDR1 is DFQATT and CDR2 SNEGSKA (reference sequence). The CDR3 has 10 amino acids. Deletions cut 5 bases from V and 6 bases from J, with 8 bases between. The CDR3 protein is CSALSGEQYV. The CDR3 DNA reads as TGCAGTGCTTTATCAGGCGAGCAGTACGTC.

The chain links TRBV7-9 to TRBJ1-5; D is perhaps TRBD1 (6 bases). This CDR3 comprises 12 residues. V was pared by 5 bases and J by 6 bases, with 8 bases between. Germline V gives CDR1 SEHNR, CDR2 FQNEAQ (reference sequence). The CDR3 here is CASSKDSQPQHF. DNA for the CDR3: TGTGCCAGCAGCAAGGACAGTCAGCCCCAGCATTTT.

The chain links TRBV19 to TRBJ1-1; TRBD1 matches 7 bases. The germline V gene has CDR1 LNHDA and CDR2 SQIVND (reference sequence). There are 16 residues in the CDR3. Unmatched junction bases numbered 10, after V lost 5 bases and J lost 1 base. The CDR3 loop reads CASSSLVQGRNTEAFF. The CDR3 nucleotides are TGTGCCAGTAGTTCCCTCGTACAGGGGAGGAACACTGAAGCTTTCTTT.

The chain recombines TRBV7-2 with TRBJ2-7; tentatively, D is TRBD1 (5 bases). Trimming removed 5 bases at V and 2 bases at J, with 16 bases between. CDR1 and CDR2 from the germline V gene are SGHTA and FQGNSA. This CDR3 has 15 amino acids. CDR3: CASSPSRQRTYEQYF. The CDR3 coding sequence is TGTGCCAGCAGCCCCTCCAGACAGCGAACCTACGAGCAGTACTTC.

This clone was seen a few times. In nucleotides, the CDR3 is TGTGCCAGCAGTTTATTACGAGGTAGCGGGGGGCTTAACACCGGGGAGCTGTTTTTT. Encoded protein: CASSLLRGSGGLNTGELFF. This chain links TRBV28 with TRBJ2-2, with 10 bases lining up with TRBD2. The CDR3 sequence is 19 residues long. Germline V gives CDR1 MDHEN, CDR2 SYDVKM. V lost 1 base to trimming and J lost 2 bases; unmatched junction nucleotides: 10. Based on the CDR3 plus reference TRBV28 and TRBJ2-2, the full variable domain is DVKVTQSSRYLVKRTGEKVFLECVQDMDHENMFWYRQDPGLGLRLIYFSYDVKMKEKGDIPEGYSVSREKKERFSLILESASTNQTSMYLCASSLLRGSGGLNTGELFFGEGSRLTVL.

The DNA of the CDR3 is TGTGCCAGCAGTTACTCCGGGGGGGTCCGCTACGAGCAGTACTTC. This codes for CASSYSGGVRYEQYF. The genes are TRBV6-5 and TRBJ2-7, with TRBD2 matching 8 bases. Germline V gives CDR1 MNHEY, CDR2 SVGAGI. Trimming took 0 bases from V and 3 from J; bases not matched to a gene: 4. The CDR3 loop spans 15 amino acids.

The rearrangement joins TRBV19 to TRBJ2-5, with TRBD1 matching 7 bases. The CDR3 extends over 14 amino acids. Germline lookup yields CDR1 LNHDA and CDR2 SQIVND (reference sequence). V shed 4 bases and J 4 bases; nucleotides not matched to a gene: 6. CDR3 coding DNA: TGTGCCAGTAGTAAGGGACAGAGGGGAGAGACCCAGTACTTC. Protein sequence: CASSKGQRGETQYF.

The gene calls are TRBV2 and TRBJ1-1; D gene ambiguous. The germline V and J ends were trimmed by 4 bases and 1 base, with 10 bases remaining between them. The CDR3 is 14 residues long. CDR1 is SNHLY, CDR2 FYNNEI, per germline. CDR3 protein: CASSVSGWNTEAFF. DNA of the CDR3: TGTGCCAGCAGTGTCTCGGGGTGGAACACTGAAGCTTTCTTT.

The rearrangement joins TRBV2 to TRBJ1-2, with no clear D. In germline, CDR1 is SNHLY, CDR2 FYNNEI. The CDR3 has 12 residues. Trimming took off 6 bases at V and 0 bases at J, with 5 bases between the two ends. The CDR3 coding sequence is TGTGCCAGCAGCATAGCTAACTATGGCTACACCTTC. Translating it yields CASSIANYGYTF.

The chain joins TRBV7-8 to TRBJ1-2, with 7 bases fitting TRBD1. Germline CDR1 is SGHVS and CDR2 is FQNEAQ. With 3 bases clipped from V and 4 bases from J, the junction kept 17 bases outside the gene matches. This CDR3 has 18 residues. The CDR3 bases are TGTGCCAGCAGCTTGGGGCTCCTTGGACAGGTTCCGATCTATGGCTACACCTTC. This codes for CASSLGLLGQVPIYGYTF.

The J gene is TRBJ1-1, the V gene TRBV7-9, with D unresolved. Per germline, CDR1 SEHNR and CDR2 FQNEAQ (reference sequence). V was cut by 8 bases and J by 1 base, with 17 bases left in between. The CDR3 runs to 15 residues. The CDR3 DNA is TGTGCCAGCTGCAAAGTCAGTCGGGGGAACACTGAAGCTTTCTTT. The encoded protein is CASCKVSRGNTEAFF.

This clone has just a few counts. The genes are TRBV11-2 and TRBJ2-3, with D hard to call. V gave up 5 bases and J gave up 2 bases, with 11 bases separating them. This CDR3 contains 14 residues. Germline CDR1 SGHAT, CDR2 FQNNGV. The CDR3 DNA sequence: TGTGCCAGCAGCCCATCCCGAGTCACAGATACGCAGTATTTT. Translating gives CASSPSRVTDTQYF. Full variable domain (rest looked up from reference TRBV11-2 and TRBJ2-3): EAGVAQSPRYKIIEKRQSVAFWCNPISGHATLYWYQQILGQGPKLLIQFQNNGVVDDSQLPKDRFSAERLKGVDSTLKIQPAKLEDSAVYLCASSPSRVTDTQYFGPGTRLTVL.

The rearrangement joins TRBV5-4 to TRBJ1-3, with D hard to call. This CDR3 is 13 amino acids long. Germline values: CDR1 SGHNT, CDR2 YYREEE (reference sequence). V dropped 0 bases and J dropped 9 bases, with 10 bases sitting between them. CDR3 nucleotide sequence: TGTGCCAGCAGCTTGGTTGGAACGGGCACCATATATTTT. Translation gives CASSLVGTGTIYF. Based on the CDR3 plus reference TRBV5-4 and TRBJ1-3, the full variable domain is ETGVTQSPTHLIKTRGQQVTLRCSSQSGHNTVSWYQQALGQGPQFIFQYYREEENGRGNFPPRFSGLQFPNYSSELNVNALELDDSALYLCASSLVGTGTIYFGEGSWLTVV.

The V and J genes are TRBV7-9 and TRBJ1-1, with 8 positions matching TRBD1. From germline, CDR1 is SEHNR and CDR2 FQNEAQ (reference sequence). Losses at the gene ends were 5 bases for V and 3 bases for J; bases not matched to a gene: 5. CDR3 size: 14 residues. The CDR3 DNA follows: TGTGCCAGCAGCATGACAGGGGTGGACACTGAAGCTTTCTTT. As protein: CASSMTGVDTEAFF.

Concerning this clone: Sequence at one end of the junction differs from germline and may be a read error. V is TRBV7-9 and J is TRBJ1-2; D is undetermined. CDR1 and CDR2 (germline): SEHNR, FQNEAQ (reference sequence). The CDR3 extends over 10 amino acids. CDR3 nucleotide sequence: TGTTCCAGCAGCTTATCGGTTCTCGGCTTC. Translated, it gives CSSSLSVLGF.

The chain carries TRBV5-1 and TRBJ1-2; 7 bases are shared with TRBD1. Germline CDR1 and CDR2: SGHRS and YFSETQ. With V trimmed by 4 bases and J by 2 bases, 11 bases remained unmatched. This CDR3 has 16 amino acids. CDR3 nucleotide sequence: TGCGCCAGCAGCCAGGGGGTCACACAGGGGAACTATGGCTACACCTTC. This encodes CASSQGVTQGNYGYTF.